The 22 T cell receptor beta chains reported below all come from one sample, sequenced in a study of blood T cell repertoires in COVID-19. Method: immunoSEQ multiplex PCR; TCRdb's copy keeps in-frame clones and lacks some. The repertoire holds around 120,000 clones, with approximately 71% as singletons. Input material: peripheral blood. The receptors shown here come from a woman in her sixties or seventies with acute or convalescent COVID-19.

V usage is TRBV6-5 and J usage is TRBJ1-6; no clear D gene. Germline values: CDR1 MNHEY, CDR2 SVGAGI. The CDR3 totals 13 residues. The V end was cut by 6 bases, the J end by 5 bases, with 8 bases between. CDR3: CASRTSNNSPLHF. The CDR3 nucleotides are TGTGCCAGCAGGACATCAAATAATTCACCCCTCCACTTT.

The gene calls are TRBV27 and TRBJ1-4; 7 bases agree with TRBD1. This CDR3 has 15 amino acids. J lost 3 bases, V lost 3 bases, and 4 bases had no gene match. Germline V gene sequence: CDR1 MNHEY, CDR2 SMNVEV (reference sequence). Here the CDR3 DNA reads TGTGCCAGCAGTTTGAACAGGGGCTCTAATGAAAAACTGTTTTTT. Its translation is CASSLNRGSNEKLFF.

This rearrangement joins TRBV6-4 to TRBJ1-4; a weak D match, TRBD1 (6 bases). Germline V gene data show CDR1 as MRHNA and CDR2 as SNTAGT. CDR3 length: 18 residues. Deletions cut 2 bases from V and 8 bases from J, with 24 bases between. The CDR3 reads CASSDGRAKGVFYEKLFF. The CDR3 DNA follows: TGTGCCAGCAGTGACGGGAGGGCAAAGGGGGTCTTCTACGAAAAACTGTTTTTT.

The V call is TRBV19, the J call TRBJ2-7; 9 nucleotides match TRBD1. The CDR3 consists of 14 residues. The ends lost 4 bases at V and 4 bases at J; junction bases unmatched: 5. Germline CDR1 and CDR2: LNHDA and SQIVND (reference sequence). CDR3 sequence (DNA): TGTGCCAGTAGTAGACAGGGGGTCTGGTACGAGCAGTACTTC. Its protein product is CASSRQGVWYEQYF.

The CDR3 here is CASNIGTGPGYTF. Written as DNA, the CDR3 is TGTGCCAGCAATATCGGGACAGGGCCCGGCTACACCTTC. This chain joins TRBV25-1 and TRBJ1-2; 9 bases are shared with TRBD1. The junction had 8 bases not matched to a gene; V was cut back by 7 bases and J by 8 bases. Germline lookup yields CDR1 MGHDK and CDR2 SYGVNS. CDR3 size: 13 residues.

The chain combines TRBV12-3 or TRBV12-4 with TRBJ2-2; D not resolved. The CDR3 is 13 residues long. Trimming took off 2 bases at V and 8 bases at J, with 9 bases between the two ends. The CDR3 is CASSLLRSGELFF. DNA of the CDR3: TGTGCCAGCAGTTTACTTCGGTCTGGGGAGCTGTTTTTT.

Remarks on this clone: The sample has other DNA sequences that encode this CDR3 too. V usage is TRBV3-1 (or the pseudogene TRBV3-2) and J usage is TRBJ2-5; 8 bases line up with TRBD2. Germline V gene lookup returns CDR1 LGHDT and CDR2 YNNKEL (reference sequence). The CDR3 is 16 residues long. V was pared by 5 bases and J by 0 bases, with 8 bases of the junction left unmatched. The CDR3 DNA sequence: TGTGCCAGCAGCTTAGGCCTAGCGGGCTACCAAGAGACCCAGTACTTC. It encodes CASSLGLAGYQETQYF.

This chain joins TRBV24-1 and TRBJ1-2; no clear D. CDR1 KGHDR and CDR2 SFDVKD come from the germline V gene. V shed 9 bases and J shed 5 bases, with 3 bases lying between them. This CDR3 has 9 amino acids. CDR3 sequence: CATPYGYTF. DNA for the CDR3: TGTGCCACCCCGTATGGCTACACCTTC.

The chain uses TRBV15 and TRBJ1-2; D is unclear. Per germline, CDR1 LNHNV and CDR2 YYDKDF (reference sequence). This CDR3 is 13 amino acids long. The germline V and J ends were trimmed by 0 bases and 7 bases, with 9 bases remaining between them. In DNA, the CDR3 is TGTGCCACCAGCAGAGATCGGGGTTCTGGCTACACCTTC. Translating gives CATSRDRGSGYTF.

In its sample, this clone was seen a few times. V usage is TRBV12-3 or TRBV12-4 and J usage is TRBJ2-3; D is perhaps TRBD1 (6 bases). CDR3 length equals 12 residues. Trimming removed 7 bases at V and 14 bases at J, with 19 bases between. CDR3: CASTNGQLPRYF. CDR3 bases: TGTGCCAGCACCAATGGACAGCTTCCTCGGTATTTT.

V is TRBV6-5 and J is TRBJ2-7; TRBD2 might be the D (6 bases). CDR3 size: 16 residues. From germline, CDR1 is MNHEY and CDR2 SVGAGI. Trimming removed 0 bases from V and 2 bases from J, with 14 bases in between. The CDR3 spells CASSYSGGVRPYEQYF. The CDR3 DNA reads TGTGCCAGCAGTTACTCCGGCGGGGTTAGACCCTACGAGCAGTACTTC.

The chain is built from TRBV6-6 and TRBJ1-5; D is undetermined. Germline CDR1 is MNHNY and CDR2 is SVGAGI (reference sequence). This CDR3 is 13 amino acids long. Trimming removed 5 bases at V and 6 bases at J, with 11 bases between. CDR3 in amino acids: CASSLRDFQPQHF. The DNA of the CDR3 is TGTGCCAGCAGTCTACGGGATTTTCAGCCCCAGCATTTT.

V gene TRBV27 combines with J gene TRBJ2-3, with TRBD1 as a possible D gene (5 bases). The CDR3 covers 15 residues. Germline V gene lookup returns CDR1 MNHEY and CDR2 SMNVEV (reference sequence). V was shortened by 3 bases and J by 2 bases, with 12 bases between the two germline ends. DNA for the CDR3: TGTGCCAGCAGTTTTGGCGGCAGGGCCACAGATACGCAGTATTTT. This sequence encodes CASSFGGRATDTQYF.

The V call is TRBV19, the J call TRBJ1-2, with D possibly matching TRBD1 (6 bases). Trimming removed 3 bases from V and 4 bases from J, with 12 bases in between. The CDR3 sequence is 14 residues long. CDR1 is LNHDA, CDR2 SQIVND, per germline (reference sequence). CDR3 sequence reads: CASSILQGTYGYTF. The DNA of the CDR3 is TGTGCCAGTAGTATCCTGCAGGGGACCTATGGCTACACCTTC.

V and J are TRBV19 and TRBJ2-7; 7 nucleotides align to TRBD1. The CDR3 runs 15 residues. CDR1 and CDR2 (germline): LNHDA, SQIVND (reference sequence). V was pared by 6 bases and J by 2 bases, with 10 bases of the junction left unmatched. In nucleotides, the CDR3 is TGTGCCAGTAGCCACGACAGGGCCGCTACCTACGAGCAGTACTTC. Its translation is CASSHDRAATYEQYF.

This clone was detected only a few times. The chain uses TRBV6-2 or TRBV6-3 and TRBJ1-5, with 9 bases matching TRBD1. Unmatched junction bases numbered 5, after V lost 5 bases and J lost 6 bases. The germline V gene has CDR1 MNHEY and CDR2 SVGEGT. The CDR3 runs to 14 residues. The CDR3 sequence: CASSPTGGGQPQHF. In DNA, the CDR3 is TGTGCCAGCAGTCCGACAGGGGGAGGTCAGCCCCAGCATTTT.

DNA of the CDR3: TGTGCCTGGAGTGGTTGGGGGCCCACCGGGGAGCTGTTTTTT. Protein product: CAWSGWGPTGELFF. The chain recombines TRBV30 with TRBJ2-2; D is perhaps TRBD1 (6 bases). The CDR3 loop spans 14 amino acids. CDR1 and CDR2 (germline): GTSNPN, SVGIG (reference sequence). Trimming stripped 1 base from V and 4 bases from J, with 10 bases between.

This chain connects TRBV5-1 to TRBJ1-3; D unresolved. Trimming cost V 4 bases and J 0 bases, with 11 bases left between them. The length of the CDR3 is 15 residues. Germline V gene lookup returns CDR1 SGHRS and CDR2 YFSETQ. For the CDR3, the DNA is TGCGCCAGCAGCGATACAGTCTCCTCTGGAAACACCATATATTTT. Protein: CASSDTVSSGNTIYF.

The chain has TRBV7-8 and TRBJ1-6; no reliable D call. Trimming took 0 bases from V and 6 from J, leaving 12 bases between them. Germline CDR1 is SGHVS and CDR2 is FQNEAQ. This CDR3 contains 16 residues. The CDR3 protein is CASSLALRQSNSPLHF. The CDR3 DNA reads as TGTGCCAGCAGCTTAGCCTTGAGACAATCTAATTCACCCCTCCACTTT.

This chain joins TRBV7-9 and TRBJ1-1; unclear D gene. The CDR3 length is 14 residues. V lost 6 bases and J lost 5, with 16 bases in between. CDR1 SEHNR and CDR2 FQNEAQ come from the germline V gene (reference sequence). The CDR3 nucleotides are TGTGCCAGCAGTCCCGCCCGGTCGTATACTGAAGCTTTCTTT. Amino acids: CASSPARSYTEAFF.

CDR3 coding DNA: TGCGCCAGCAGCCAAGCGAGGACAGGCCTCTATGGCTACACCTTC. Amino acid sequence: CASSQARTGLYGYTF. J is TRBJ1-2 and V is TRBV4-1, with TRBD1 matching over 7 bases. CDR3 length equals 15 residues. Trimming took 1 base from V and 4 from J; bases not matched to a gene: 6. The germline V gene encodes CDR1 MGHRA and CDR2 YSYEKL.

The genes are TRBV7-8 and TRBJ2-5, with D unresolved. Germline V lookup: CDR1 SGHVS, CDR2 FQNEAQ. V was clipped by 3 bases and J by 1 base, with 15 bases between them. The CDR3 is 16 amino acids. The CDR3 protein is CASSFRQALTQETQYF. The CDR3 DNA is TGTGCCAGCAGCTTCCGGCAGGCCCTGACCCAAGAGACCCAGTACTTC. Based on the CDR3 plus reference TRBV7-8 and TRBJ2-5, the full variable domain is GAGVSQSPRYKVAKRGQDVALRCDPISGHVSLFWYQQALGQGPEFLTYFQNEAQLDKSGLPSDRFFAERPEGSVSTLKIQRTQQEDSAVYLCASSFRQALTQETQYFGPGTRLLVL.